This T cell receptor beta chain came from a study of T cells in localized non-small cell lung cancer. Study-level results: Out of the top 100 tumor clones, a median around 60 were seen in adjacent lung. Longer overall survival associated with higher blood T cell density; shorter survival with higher adjacent-lung clonality. Without multi-region sequencing, intratumor heterogeneity could not be excluded.

The length of the CDR3 is 15 residues. The V gene lost 0 bases and the J gene lost 5 bases, with 13 bases spanning the gap. Germline V gene lookup returns CDR1 KGHSH and CDR2 LQKENI. Note on this clone: The antigen is undetermined.

TCRdb's copy holds only in-frame clones and misses some; the assay was immunoSEQ multiplex PCR. Altogether around 78,000 clones are present, 85% to 90% being singletons, with the ten largest covering 20% to 25%. This TCR was sampled from a woman aged 40-70 years with stage I squamous cell lung carcinoma. This chain joins TRBV18 and TRBJ1-2; no clear D gene. This material consisted of peripheral blood, taken before any cancer treatment. This CDR3 is CASSPPGDSLYGYTF. DNA of the CDR3: TGTGCCAGCTCACCACCTGGTGACTCCCTTTATGGCTACACCTTC.